The 9 T cell receptor beta chains in this list originate from one sample, sequenced in a study of blood T cell repertoires in COVID-19. Profiled with immunoSEQ multiplex PCR; TCRdb holds only in-frame clones, not every one. The profile shows roughly 160,000 clones, roughly 85% of them singletons. Sequenced: peripheral blood. The receptors were sampled from a woman in her forties or fifties with COVID-19, enrolled during active disease.

CDR3 region: CASSLGTSGGSTYEQYF. The CDR3 DNA sequence: TGTGCCAGCAGCTTGGGGACTAGCGGGGGCAGCACCTACGAGCAGTACTTC. The rearrangement uses TRBV5-4 and TRBJ2-7; 13 positions match TRBD2. CDR1 is SGHNT and CDR2 is YYREEE in the germline V gene (reference sequence). J was trimmed by 2 bases and V by 0 bases; bases with no gene match: 5. The CDR3 length is 17 residues.

The chain recombines TRBV9 with TRBJ1-2; the D is unclear. Trimming cost V 3 bases and J 4 bases, with 7 bases left between them. Germline-derived CDR1 and CDR2 are SGDLS and YYNGEE. The CDR3 spans 12 residues. CDR3 DNA: TGTGCCAGCAGCGATGAGGGCTATGGCTACACCTTC. It is translated as CASSDEGYGYTF.

The chain recombines TRBV24-1 with TRBJ1-5; 10 positions match TRBD1. Germline loops: CDR1 KGHDR, CDR2 SFDVKD. This CDR3 region has 17 residues. J lost 1 base, V lost 5 bases, and 7 bases had no gene match. In DNA, the CDR3 is TGTGCCACCAGTGTTTCGGGACAGGGGTTAAGCAATCAGCCCCAGCATTTT. This codes for CATSVSGQGLSNQPQHF.

The chain couples TRBV28 to TRBJ2-6; the match to TRBD2 covers 11 bases. CDR1 MDHEN and CDR2 SYDVKM come from the germline V gene. This CDR3 spans 17 amino acids. J gave up 2 bases and V 8 bases, and 8 bases lay outside the gene matches. The CDR3 DNA sequence: TGTGCCAGCGGCACGACTAGCGGGGCCCCTGGGGCCAACGTCCTGACTTTC. Amino acid sequence: CASGTTSGAPGANVLTF. Complete variable domain (other parts from reference TRBV28 and TRBJ2-6): DVKVTQSSRYLVKRTGEKVFLECVQDMDHENMFWYRQDPGLGLRLIYFSYDVKMKEKGDIPEGYSVSREKKERFSLILESASTNQTSMYLCASGTTSGAPGANVLTFGAGSRLTVL.

This chain joins TRBV30 and TRBJ1-5, with 8 bases lining up with TRBD1. Germline CDR1 is GTSNPN and CDR2 is SVGIG (reference sequence). The J segment lost 4 bases and the V segment lost 1 base, leaving 3 bases of the junction unmatched. The length of the CDR3 is 14 residues. The CDR3 DNA sequence: TGTGCCTGGAGTGGGCAGGGGGCGAATCAGCCCCAGCATTTT. Its protein is CAWSGQGANQPQHF. The full variable domain, completed using reference TRBV30 and TRBJ1-5, is SQTIHQWPATLVQPVGSPLSLECTVEGTSNPNLYWYRQAAGRGLQLLFYSVGIGQISSEVPQNLSASRPQDRQFILSSKKLLLSDSGFYLCAWSGQGANQPQHFGDGTRLSIL.

This clone appeared once. The V call is TRBV3-1 (or the pseudogene TRBV3-2), the J call TRBJ1-4, with TRBD1 identical over 8 bases. The CDR3 runs 15 residues. With 7 bases clipped from V and 4 bases from J, the junction kept 8 bases outside the gene matches. The germline V gene has CDR1 LGHDT and CDR2 YNNKEL (reference sequence). CDR3 sequence (DNA): TGTGCCAGCAAGACAGGGGCGGGGAATAATGAAAAACTGTTTTTT. Translated, it gives CASKTGAGNNEKLFF.

Note on this clone: The junction departs from germline at one end; a sequencing error may be responsible. This rearrangement joins TRBV5-1 to TRBJ2-3, with 15 bases identical to TRBD2. CDR1 is SGHRS, CDR2 YFSETQ, per germline. The CDR3 extends over 17 amino acids. The CDR3 loop reads CARSGGLAGGLPDTQYF. CDR3 nucleotide sequence: TGCGCCCGCAGCGGGGGACTAGCGGGGGGTCTTCCAGATACGCAGTATTTT.

The chain carries TRBV10-2 and TRBJ2-3; 8 nucleotides agree with TRBD1. Losses at the gene ends were 7 bases for V and 1 base for J; bases not matched to a gene: 7. CDR3 length equals 15 residues. Germline V gives CDR1 WSHSY, CDR2 SAAADI. The CDR3 protein is CASNSQGAGTDTQYF. The CDR3 region has the DNA TGCGCCAGCAATTCGCAGGGGGCTGGCACAGATACGCAGTATTTT.

This sequence joins TRBV10-3 and TRBJ2-7, with D possibly being TRBD2 (6 bases). V lost 8 bases and J lost 0, with 8 bases in between. The CDR3 is made up of 12 amino acids. Germline loops: CDR1 ENHRY, CDR2 SYGVKD. The CDR3 protein is CAIAGSSYEQYF. CDR3 in DNA: TGTGCCATCGCCGGGAGCTCCTACGAGCAGTACTTC.